The clone carrying this TCR beta chain was counted only a few times. Its antigen is still unknown. Constant-segment primers and 5'RACE yielded cDNA libraries for TCR alpha and TCR beta, each carrying sample barcodes and UMIs. TCRdb independently ran MiXCR on the 5' RACE reads; one entry per CDR3 protein. This table has around 250,000 distinct CDR3 sequences, 8% to 10% appearing once. CDR1 is LGHNA, CDR2 YSLEER, per germline. This CDR3 has 16 residues. The junction had 9 bases not matched to a gene; V was cut back by 3 bases and J by 6 bases. The data originate from a study of T-cell memory formation after mild COVID-19. Study outcomes and limitations: The study found balanced CD4/CD8 in clones contracting day 15 to 85 and a CD4+ lean in later expanders. Most CD4+ clones that shrank were in CM and EM, while CD8+ ones turned up in EMRA.

The chain recombines TRBV4-3 with TRBJ2-2; 8 bases fit TRBD2. The TCR was taken from a man aged 18 to 29 who had mild COVID-19 (a few samples of this study predate the infection). Cell type and time point are not known. The sample taken for sequencing was PBMCs or a T cell subset sorted from them (not recorded which). CDR3 sequence reads: CASSQIAGRASGELFF. CDR3 in DNA: TGCGCCAGCAGCCAGATAGCGGGGCGGGCCTCCGGGGAGCTGTTTTTT.